This T cell receptor (beta chain) was observed in a study of regulatory T cells in long-lasting Graves disease. The sample holds many counts of this clonotype. Libraries of TCR beta came from iRepertoire HTBI primers plus Arm-PCR of CDR3 regions. TCRdb redid the calling of the multiplex PCR reads with MiXCR, one entry per CDR3 protein. The sample contains 450,000 or so distinct CDR3 sequences, about a fifth of which appear only once. Time point defined: persistent/refractory GD, antithyroid drugs over 5 years with positive TRAb. Extracted RNA from PBMCs served as the source of the TCR library. In this cohort, patients came from an endocrinology department located in Xi'an, China. With EDTA tubes as the receptacles, about 9 milliliters of peripheral blood were drawn. The sample was peripheral blood mononuclear cells (PBMCs), taken when the disease was refractory, from a patient treated with antithyroid drugs. The TCR was taken from a female donor with Graves disease.

In nucleotides, the CDR3 is TGTGCCAGCAGTTTACGGGGCGCCAAAGGTCGAACCGGGGAGCTGTTTTTT. Its protein is CASSLRGAKGRTGELFF. This chain joins TRBV28 and TRBJ2-2; D assignment may be TRBD1 or TRBD2 (5 bases each). The V gene lost 2 bases and the J gene lost 5 bases, with 18 bases spanning the gap. The CDR3 runs to 17 residues. The germline V gene encodes CDR1 MDHEN and CDR2 SYDVKM.